The TCR beta chain described here comes from a study of OX40 agonist ivuxolimab in advanced cancers. Here immunoSEQ multiplex PCR was the method, and the copy in TCRdb shows in-frame clones only, minus some. The sample contains tens of thousands of clones, about nine tenths of which appear only once. Per germline, CDR1 WSHSY and CDR2 SAAADI. The CDR3 spans 13 residues. V lost 3 bases and J lost 7, with 12 bases in between. This TCR was recovered from an adult with an advanced solid tumor such as melanoma, head and neck, liver or kidney cancer. The chain joins TRBV10-2 to TRBJ1-2, with unresolved D. This sample comprised CD4+ or CD8+ T cells sorted from blood, obtained in a trial of the OX40 agonist ivuxolimab. CDR3 protein: CASSDSLVFGYTF. CDR3 nucleotide sequence: TGCGCCAGCAGTGACAGTCTTGTCTTTGGCTACACCTTC.